This T cell receptor beta chain was captured in a study of T cell responses to AZD1222 COVID-19 vaccine. Notes on the study in general: The donor group comprised mostly white British people and more females; the analysis possibly underestimated clonal diversity.

This CDR3 region has 14 residues. V dropped 3 bases and J dropped 4; count of bases not matched to a gene: 4. From germline, CDR1 is LNHDA and CDR2 SQIVND (reference sequence). This clone was counted between two and nine times. Its antigen remains unknown. TCRdb's table, derived via immunoSEQ multiplex PCR, lists solely in-frame clones and lacks some. The sample records over 50,000 clones, about four fifths being singletons. This TCR derives from an adult who received the AZD1222 COVID-19 vaccine. The chain is built from TRBV19 and TRBJ2-7; 9 bases are shared with TRBD2. Material: peripheral blood, obtained 28 days after the second AZD1222 dose. The CDR3 loop is CASSIVLAGYEQYF. The CDR3 coding sequence is TGTGCCAGTAGTATCGTGCTAGCGGGATACGAGCAGTACTTC. Complete variable domain (other parts from reference TRBV19 and TRBJ2-7): DGGITQSPKYLFRKEGQNVTLSCEQNLNHDAMYWYRQDPGQGLRLIYYSQIVNDFQKGDIAEGYSVSREKKESFPLTVTSAQKNPTAFYLCASSIVLAGYEQYFGPGTRLTVT.